The 30 T cell receptor beta chains presented below share a single source sample, sequenced in a study of blood T cell repertoires in COVID-19. Method: immunoSEQ multiplex PCR; TCRdb's copy keeps in-frame clones and lacks some. The sample consists of 70,000 to 90,000 clones, about 74% of them appearing once. The sequenced sample was peripheral blood. These receptors came from a human donor with acute or convalescent COVID-19. The donor label of this sample is uncertain.

The V and J genes are TRBV28 and TRBJ1-5, with TRBD1 matching over 7 bases. The CDR3 consists of 15 residues. The trim removed 6 bases at V and 4 bases at J, leaving 9 bases unmatched. Germline-derived CDR1 and CDR2 are MDHEN and SYDVKM. CDR3 DNA: TGTGCCAGCAGACCCACTAACAGGGGAAATCAGCCCCAGCATTTT. This gives the protein CASRPTNRGNQPQHF.

This clone showed up just a few times. The rearrangement joins TRBV4-2 to TRBJ1-2, with D unresolved. The CDR3 is 15 amino acids. Trimming took 0 bases from V and 4 from J, leaving 12 bases between them. The germline CDR1 and CDR2 sequences are LGHNA and YNFKEQ. Here the CDR3 reads CASSQEAGRLYGYTF. The DNA of the CDR3 is TGTGCCAGCAGCCAAGAGGCCGGCAGGCTCTATGGCTACACCTTC.

J is TRBJ2-6 and V is TRBV9; TRBD2 agrees at 7 bases. Losses at the gene ends were 4 bases for V and 0 bases for J; bases not matched to a gene: 10. Germline V gene data show CDR1 as SGDLS and CDR2 as YYNGEE. This CDR3 comprises 18 residues. The chain's CDR3 is CASSSRGGRNSGANVLTF. CDR3 nucleotide sequence: TGTGCCAGCAGCTCGAGGGGAGGGCGGAACTCTGGGGCCAACGTCCTGACTTTC. The whole variable domain, filled in from reference TRBV9 and TRBJ2-6, reads DSGVTQTPKHLITATGQRVTLRCSPRSGDLSVYWYQQSLDQGLQFLIQYYNGEERAKGNILERFSAQQFPDLHSELNLSSLELGDSALYFCASSSRGGRNSGANVLTFGAGSRLTVL.

The chain uses TRBV18 and TRBJ1-3; a possible D gene is TRBD1 (6 bases). CDR1 is KGHSH and CDR2 is LQKENI in the germline V gene. The V end was cut by 10 bases, the J end by 1 base, with 14 bases between. CDR3 length: 14 residues. The CDR3 nucleotides are TGTGCCACCAAAGGACAGCAGTCTGGAAACACCATATATTTT. This gives the protein CATKGQQSGNTIYF. Complete variable domain (other parts from reference TRBV18 and TRBJ1-3): NAGVMQNPRHLVRRRGQEARLRCSPMKGHSHVYWYRQLPEEGLKFMVYLQKENIIDESGMPKERFSAEFPKEGPSILRIQQVVRGDSAAYFCATKGQQSGNTIYFGEGSWLTVV.

V usage is TRBV19 and J usage is TRBJ2-2; weak D call: TRBD2 (6 bases). V lost 4 bases and J lost 3, with 12 bases in between. Germline V gives CDR1 LNHDA, CDR2 SQIVND (reference sequence). The CDR3 length is 15 residues. The CDR3 here is CASSTSGSHTGELFF. The CDR3 region has the DNA TGTGCCAGTAGTACCAGCGGGTCCCACACCGGGGAGCTGTTTTTT.

The V and J genes are TRBV5-4 and TRBJ1-2; TRBD1 matches at 8 bases. The trim removed 2 bases at V and 5 bases at J, leaving 14 bases unmatched. This CDR3 is 17 amino acids long. The germline gives CDR1 SGHNT, CDR2 YYREEE (reference sequence). CDR3 sequence reads: CASSFGRGQEGRYGYTF. CDR3 nucleotides: TGTGCCAGCAGCTTTGGCAGGGGGCAAGAAGGCCGGTATGGCTACACCTTC. Full variable domain (outside the CDR3, taken from reference TRBV5-4 and TRBJ1-2): ETGVTQSPTHLIKTRGQQVTLRCSSQSGHNTVSWYQQALGQGPQFIFQYYREEENGRGNFPPRFSGLQFPNYSSELNVNALELDDSALYLCASSFGRGQEGRYGYTFGSGTRLTVV.

The rearrangement joins TRBV19 to TRBJ2-1, with TRBD2 as a possible D gene (6 bases). Germline V gene sequence: CDR1 LNHDA, CDR2 SQIVND (reference sequence). The CDR3 has 18 residues. Between the trimmed V and J ends, which lost 7 bases and 1 base, there was a span of 23 bases. The CDR3 sequence is CASTMEGWKGSSYNEQFF. The CDR3, as DNA: TGTGCCAGTACCATGGAGGGATGGAAGGGGTCATCCTACAATGAGCAGTTCTTC.

This sequence joins TRBV28 and TRBJ2-7, with 10 bases identical to TRBD2. The CDR3 length is 14 residues. The germline V gene encodes CDR1 MDHEN and CDR2 SYDVKM. The ends lost 5 bases at V and 1 base at J; junction bases unmatched: 2. This CDR3 is CASSDSGRSYEQYF. The DNA for the CDR3 is TGTGCCAGCAGTGATAGCGGGAGGTCCTACGAGCAGTACTTC.

The chain recombines TRBV7-2 with TRBJ2-5, with TRBD2 identical over 12 bases. The trim removed 2 bases at V and 1 base at J, leaving 8 bases unmatched. The germline gives CDR1 SGHTA, CDR2 FQGNSA. This CDR3 region has 18 residues. In DNA, the CDR3 is TGTGCCAGCAGCTTATCTCCTAGCGGGGGGGGTCGCCAAGAGACCCAGTACTTC. This codes for CASSLSPSGGGRQETQYF.

The chain uses TRBV27 and TRBJ2-7, with 7 bases aligning to TRBD2. This CDR3 has 17 amino acids. V shed 4 bases and J 1 base; nucleotides not matched to a gene: 13. The germline gives CDR1 MNHEY, CDR2 SMNVEV (reference sequence). Here the CDR3 reads CASSSTPGSGKSYEQYV. The CDR3 DNA reads TGTGCCAGCAGTTCAACCCCCGGGAGCGGGAAGTCCTACGAGCAGTACGTC.

This clone was seen only once. This chain connects TRBV2 to TRBJ1-1; D remains unclear. Germline CDR1 SNHLY, CDR2 FYNNEI. V was pared by 2 bases and J by 4 bases, with 11 bases between. This CDR3 has 14 residues. CDR3 loop: CASSETGIITEAFF. For the CDR3, the DNA is TGTGCCAGCAGTGAAACGGGGATTATCACTGAAGCTTTCTTT.

The V gene is TRBV4-2, the J gene TRBJ2-1, with D possibly matching TRBD2 (6 bases). The length of the CDR3 is 14 residues. Trimming shortened V by 0 bases and J by 6 bases, and 9 bases separated the two germline ends. Germline assignment: CDR1 LGHNA and CDR2 YNFKEQ. The CDR3 region has the DNA TGTGCCAGCAGCCAAGATCTACTAGCCAATGAGCAGTTCTTC. It translates to CASSQDLLANEQFF.

The V gene is TRBV19, the J gene TRBJ1-6, with TRBD1 matching 7 bases. V shed 6 bases, J shed 0 bases, and the junction held 8 bases outside the gene matches. This CDR3 region has 17 residues. Looked up from germline, CDR1 is LNHDA and CDR2 is SQIVND (reference sequence). The DNA of the CDR3 is TGTGCCAGTAGGGGGGACAGCCCGAGCTCCTATAATTCACCCCTCCACTTT. It translates to CASRGDSPSSYNSPLHF.

The CDR3 sequence: CASSLGLAELYQETQYF. DNA of the CDR3: TGTGCCAGCAGTCTAGGGCTAGCGGAACTGTACCAAGAGACCCAGTACTTC. V and J are TRBV7-2 and TRBJ2-5; 7 bases map to TRBD2. Germline V CDR1 and CDR2: SGHTA, FQGNSA. CDR3 size: 17 residues. The V and J ends lost 6 bases and 0 bases, in that order; junction bases with no gene match: 13.

The chain uses TRBV27 and TRBJ2-7; D is ambiguous. The V gene's germline CDR1 is MNHEY and CDR2 SMNVEV (reference sequence). The CDR3 is 13 amino acids. V was cut by 7 bases and J by 0 bases, with 10 bases left in between. CDR3 region: CASIMWASYEQYF. CDR3 DNA sequence: TGTGCCAGCATAATGTGGGCCTCCTACGAGCAGTACTTC.

This clone was observed at least ten times. V and J are TRBV5-1 and TRBJ2-2; tentatively, D is TRBD1 (6 bases). The germline V gene has CDR1 SGHRS and CDR2 YFSETQ. This CDR3 has 16 residues. The ends were cut back, 0 bases at V and 2 bases at J, with 11 bases in the middle. CDR3 region: CASSLGQGRNTGELFF. CDR3 nucleotide sequence: TGCGCCAGCAGCTTGGGGCAGGGGCGCAACACCGGGGAGCTGTTTTTT.

The CDR3 bases are TGTGCCAGCAGTTTGGAGATCGGTGAAAAACTGTTTTTT. Translated, it gives CASSLEIGEKLFF. This chain links TRBV7-7 with TRBJ1-4; unclear D gene. Germline CDR1 and CDR2: SSHAT and FNYEAQ (reference sequence). The V end lost 6 bases, the J end lost 7 bases, and 12 bases lay between the germline ends. This CDR3 contains 13 residues.

The V and J genes are TRBV28 and TRBJ2-3; 7 bases are a match to TRBD1. This CDR3 has 15 residues. The V gene's germline CDR1 is MDHEN and CDR2 SYDVKM. The V and J ends lost 3 bases and 0 bases, in that order; junction bases with no gene match: 3. This CDR3 reads CASSLGQRSTDTQYF. The DNA for the CDR3 is TGTGCCAGCAGTTTGGGACAGCGGAGCACAGATACGCAGTATTTT. Based on the CDR3 plus reference TRBV28 and TRBJ2-3, the full variable domain is DVKVTQSSRYLVKRTGEKVFLECVQDMDHENMFWYRQDPGLGLRLIYFSYDVKMKEKGDIPEGYSVSREKKERFSLILESASTNQTSMYLCASSLGQRSTDTQYFGPGTRLTVL.

The J gene is TRBJ2-1, the V gene TRBV7-8, with a weak D call TRBD1 (5 bases). The length of the CDR3 is 12 residues. CDR1 SGHVS and CDR2 FQNEAQ come from the germline V gene. V lost 4 bases, J lost 10 bases, and 11 bases lay in between. Here the CDR3 DNA reads TGTGCCAGCAGCTCTAATACAGGAGAGCAGTTCTTC. Translated, it gives CASSSNTGEQFF.

This sequence joins TRBV24-1 and TRBJ2-1, with 8 bases lining up with TRBD2. Germline V gene sequence: CDR1 KGHDR, CDR2 SFDVKD. J was trimmed by 2 bases and V by 4 bases; bases with no gene match: 15. The CDR3 has 19 residues. The CDR3: CATSDTPAGGGKTYNEQFF. The DNA of the CDR3 is TGTGCCACCAGTGACACACCCGCCGGGGGGGGGAAAACCTACAATGAGCAGTTCTTC.

The chain has TRBV15 and TRBJ2-4; D is ambiguous. Germline V gives CDR1 LNHNV, CDR2 YYDKDF (reference sequence). V lost 8 bases, J lost 3 bases, and 8 bases lay in between. This CDR3 has 12 amino acids. CDR3 amino acids: CATLADKNIQYF. The CDR3, as DNA: TGTGCCACCTTAGCCGACAAAAACATTCAGTACTTC. The full variable domain, its missing parts supplied by reference TRBV15 and TRBJ2-4, is DAMVIQNPRYQVTQFGKPVTLSCSQTLNHNVMYWYQQKSSQAPKLLFHYYDKDFNNEADTPDNFQSRRPNTSFCFLDIRSPGLGDTAMYLCATLADKNIQYFGAGTRLSVL.

This chain links TRBV25-1 with TRBJ1-2; D call uncertain. Trimming took off 8 bases at V and 8 bases at J, with 15 bases between the two ends. The CDR3 sequence is 12 residues long. In germline, CDR1 is MGHDK, CDR2 SYGVNS. CDR3 loop: CASARETSGYTF. The CDR3 bases are TGTGCCAGCGCCCGGGAAACTAGCGGCTACACCTTC.

The chain employs TRBV6-5 and TRBJ1-1; a possible D gene is TRBD1 (6 bases). The V and J ends lost 6 bases and 6 bases respectively, with 11 bases between them. This CDR3 is built from 12 residues. Germline assignment: CDR1 MNHEY and CDR2 SVGAGI. This CDR3 is CASRPRTAEAFF. In DNA, the CDR3 is TGTGCCAGCAGACCCAGGACAGCTGAAGCTTTCTTT.

This clone was detected only a few times. The chain couples TRBV3-1 (or the pseudogene TRBV3-2) to TRBJ2-7; 7 nucleotides agree with TRBD2. Germline assignment: CDR1 LGHDT and CDR2 YNNKEL (reference sequence). V lost 6 bases, J lost 0 bases, and 2 bases stayed unmatched. The CDR3 runs to 13 residues. Here the CDR3 DNA reads TGTGCCAGCAGTCGCGGGAGCTCCTACGAGCAGTACGTC. Residues: CASSRGSSYEQYV.

The chain employs TRBV5-6 and TRBJ2-3, with 9 nucleotides matching TRBD2. The germline V gene encodes CDR1 SGHDT and CDR2 YYEEEE. V lost 3 bases, J lost 4 bases, and 9 bases stayed unmatched. CDR3 length equals 16 residues. The CDR3 region is CASSSLSGRLADTQYF. The CDR3 nucleotides are TGTGCCAGCAGCTCTCTTAGCGGGAGATTGGCAGATACGCAGTATTTT.

The chain combines TRBV20-1 with TRBJ1-5, with 8 bases identical to TRBD1. Germline trimming cut 3 bases from V and 6 bases from J; bases unmatched to any gene: 10. This CDR3 spans 15 amino acids. Germline-derived CDR1 and CDR2 are DFQATT and SNEGSKA (reference sequence). The CDR3 coding sequence is TGCAGTGCTAGTTCGGGACAGGTCTACGCTCAGCCCCAGCATTTT. Its protein product is CSASSGQVYAQPQHF.

This clone was seen a single time. The chain is built from TRBV19 and TRBJ2-5; 9 nucleotides line up with TRBD2. CDR1 is LNHDA and CDR2 is SQIVND in the germline V gene (reference sequence). V gave up 3 bases and J gave up 5 bases; unmatched junction bases: 7. This CDR3 is built from 15 residues. The CDR3 spells CASSISRGGLETQYF. The CDR3 DNA is TGTGCCAGTAGTATTTCGCGGGGGGGATTGGAGACCCAGTACTTC.

The chain employs TRBV6-1 and TRBJ1-5; a weak D match, TRBD1 (6 bases). The germline V gene has CDR1 MNHNS and CDR2 SASEGT. The CDR3 has 16 residues. The V gene lost 1 base and the J gene lost 9 bases, with 19 bases spanning the gap. CDR3 in amino acids: CASSEGDPGHRRPQHF. The CDR3 nucleotides are TGTGCCAGCAGTGAAGGAGACCCGGGACACCGGCGGCCCCAGCATTTT.

The chain has TRBV6-6 and TRBJ2-3; 11 nucleotides line up with TRBD1. CDR1 and CDR2 from the germline V gene are MNHNY and SVGAGI (reference sequence). Trimming removed 5 bases from V and 3 bases from J; junction bases left unmatched: 4. The CDR3 covers 15 residues. The DNA of the CDR3 is TGTGCCAGCAGTCCGGGACAGGGGGTGACAGATACGCAGTATTTT. Translated: CASSPGQGVTDTQYF.

The CDR3 reads CASSSGLSNYGYTF. CDR3 in DNA: TGTGCCAGCAGCTCGGGACTGAGTAACTATGGCTACACCTTC. V and J are TRBV7-9 and TRBJ1-2; TRBD1 might be the D (5 bases). From germline, CDR1 is SEHNR and CDR2 FQNEAQ (reference sequence). The CDR3 covers 14 residues. V gave up 4 bases and J gave up 1 base, with 10 bases separating them.